Presented here are 17 T cell receptor beta chains from one specimen sequenced in a study of cytomegalovirus exposure and HLA in healthy donors. The primer mix had 60 Vbeta and 13 Jbeta primers. Measured with immunoSEQ multiplex PCR; TCRdb has only the in-frame clones, and not every one. Of about 140,000 clones listed, approximately 68% are singletons. The material sequenced was PBMCs. These receptors were obtained from a man in his fifties or sixties in good health and CMV-seronegative.

The chain joins TRBV7-6 to TRBJ1-3; 8 positions match TRBD1. Germline V gene lookup returns CDR1 SGHVS and CDR2 FNYEAQ. The CDR3 extends over 15 amino acids. The trim removed 5 bases at V and 8 bases at J, leaving 11 bases unmatched. Here the CDR3 DNA reads TGTGCCAGCAGCCCAGACAGGGGTTTGGCGGACACCATATATTTT. Translated: CASSPDRGLADTIYF.

The chain links TRBV2 to TRBJ1-1, with D unresolved. Trimming stripped 1 base from V and 1 base from J, with 10 bases between. In germline, CDR1 is SNHLY, CDR2 FYNNEI. This CDR3 region has 15 residues. This CDR3 is CASSEDLGRNTEAFF. CDR3 DNA: TGTGCCAGCAGTGAAGATTTGGGGAGGAACACTGAAGCTTTCTTT.

Here the CDR3 DNA reads TGTGCCAGCAGCGCCTCCACAGAGAGGGGGAGGGACTACGAGCAGTACTTC. This sequence encodes CASSASTERGRDYEQYF. The gene calls are TRBV9 and TRBJ2-7, with D perhaps matching TRBD2 (7 bases). This CDR3 is 17 amino acids long. In germline, CDR1 is SGDLS, CDR2 YYNGEE. Trimming left V 3 bases short and J 3 bases short, with 22 bases between.

This clone was seen a handful of times. The chain joins TRBV5-4 to TRBJ1-4, with D possibly matching TRBD1 (5 bases). The CDR3 contains 13 residues. Germline V gene sequence: CDR1 SGHNT, CDR2 YYREEE (reference sequence). With 4 bases removed from V and 8 bases from J, the gap between germline ends came to 12 bases. The CDR3 sequence is CASSLPGGEKLFF. DNA for the CDR3: TGTGCCAGCAGCCTCCCTGGGGGGGAAAAACTGTTTTTT.

As DNA, the CDR3 is TGTGCCAGCACTCAGAGCTGGACAGATCAGCCCCAGCATTTT. Translating gives CASTQSWTDQPQHF. The V and J genes are TRBV21-1 and TRBJ1-5; TRBD1 is taken as the D call from the table, unchecked against the DNA. TRBV21-1 is designated a pseudogene. This CDR3 contains 14 residues.

V is TRBV6-4 and J is TRBJ1-2; 8 bases match TRBD1. J was trimmed by 10 bases and V by 2 bases; bases with no gene match: 3. Per the germline V gene, CDR1 is MRHNA and CDR2 is SNTAGT. The CDR3 runs 12 residues. CDR3 bases: TGTGCCAGCAGTGACCGGGACAGGACCTACACCTTC. It is translated as CASSDRDRTYTF.

V usage is TRBV19 and J usage is TRBJ1-5; the match to TRBD1 covers 9 bases. The germline CDR1 and CDR2 sequences are LNHDA and SQIVND (reference sequence). The CDR3 is made up of 18 amino acids. With 3 bases clipped from V and 0 bases from J, the junction kept 9 bases outside the gene matches. Here the CDR3 reads CASSIVISTGGSNQPQHF. For the CDR3, the DNA is TGTGCCAGTAGTATTGTGATATCGACAGGGGGTAGCAATCAGCCCCAGCATTTT.

The gene calls are TRBV6-1 and TRBJ1-5; TRBD1 might be the D (6 bases). Germline CDR1 is MNHNS and CDR2 is SASEGT. The CDR3 sequence is 16 residues long. The V and J ends lost 1 base and 6 bases respectively, with 16 bases between them. The CDR3 sequence: CASSEVLQGTGQPQHF. DNA for the CDR3: TGTGCCAGCAGTGAAGTGCTACAGGGAACCGGTCAGCCCCAGCATTTT.

This chain uses TRBV28 with TRBJ1-5; possibly TRBD1 for D (5 bases). V was trimmed by 3 bases and J by 9 bases, leaving 12 bases between them. There are 13 residues in the CDR3. Germline-derived CDR1 and CDR2 are MDHEN and SYDVKM. As DNA, the CDR3 is TGTGCCAGCAGTTTCGGGGGTTTAGGGCCCCAGCATTTT. Protein: CASSFGGLGPQHF.

This clone was picked up a small number of times. This sequence joins TRBV5-4 and TRBJ2-7; 7 bases agree with TRBD2. The ends lost 0 bases at V and 5 bases at J; junction bases unmatched: 11. Germline V gene lookup returns CDR1 SGHNT and CDR2 YYREEE (reference sequence). This CDR3 spans 16 amino acids. DNA for the CDR3: TGTGCCAGCAGCTTGGGTGGCGGGAGCCGAGGAGACGAGCAGTACTTC. Translating it yields CASSLGGGSRGDEQYF. The complete variable domain, with remaining parts taken from reference TRBV5-4 and TRBJ2-7, reads ETGVTQSPTHLIKTRGQQVTLRCSSQSGHNTVSWYQQALGQGPQFIFQYYREEENGRGNFPPRFSGLQFPNYSSELNVNALELDDSALYLCASSLGGGSRGDEQYFGPGTRLTVT.

V gene TRBV9 combines with J gene TRBJ2-7; TRBD2 agrees at 9 bases. The CDR3 is 14 amino acids. V dropped 3 bases and J dropped 5; count of bases not matched to a gene: 6. The germline CDR1 and CDR2 sequences are SGDLS and YYNGEE. CDR3 in amino acids: CASSAGLAFDEQYF. CDR3 in DNA: TGTGCCAGCAGCGCGGGACTAGCCTTCGACGAGCAGTACTTC.

The chain couples TRBV4-3 to TRBJ2-7; 12 positions match TRBD2. CDR3 length: 20 amino acids. J lost 5 bases, V lost 0 bases, and 17 bases had no gene match. Germline-derived CDR1 and CDR2 are LGHNA and YSLEER. CDR3 DNA: TGCGCCAGCAGCCAAGAAGAGATGCTGGCTAGCGGGAGGGCCGGGGACGAGCAGTACTTC. It codes for CASSQEEMLASGRAGDEQYF.

The V gene is TRBV5-1, the J gene TRBJ2-7, with 12 bases matching TRBD2. Germline CDR1 is SGHRS and CDR2 is YFSETQ. The CDR3 is made up of 18 amino acids. The V segment lost 0 bases and the J segment 5 bases; nucleotides outside the gene matches: 12. The CDR3 spells CASSLERLAGVRGHEQYF. DNA for the CDR3: TGCGCCAGCAGCTTGGAGAGACTAGCGGGAGTTCGTGGCCACGAGCAGTACTTC.

A few counts support this clone. The CDR3 sequence is CASSLEGGVGSYEQYF. CDR3 in DNA: TGTGCCAGCAGCCTAGAAGGGGGGGTAGGGTCCTACGAGCAGTACTTC. The chain recombines TRBV7-9 with TRBJ2-5, with a possible D match to TRBD2 (7 bases). The J call is in doubt because the DNA end fits TRBJ2-7 better. CDR1 and CDR2 from the germline V gene are SEHNR and FQNEAQ (reference sequence). There are 16 residues in the CDR3.

The sample holds a few counts of this clone. The chain combines TRBV4-2 with TRBJ1-6, with 8 positions matching TRBD1. This CDR3 contains 16 residues. V lost 4 bases to trimming and J lost 10 bases; unmatched junction nucleotides: 12. CDR1 and CDR2 from the germline V gene are LGHNA and YNFKEQ. The CDR3 here is CASSPTGQGLGSPLHF. The CDR3 DNA is TGTGCCAGCAGCCCTACCGGACAGGGCCTGGGGTCACCCCTCCACTTT.

This clone was counted between two and nine times. The chain links TRBV27 to TRBJ2-7; 10 bases match TRBD1. Trimming removed 6 bases from V and 3 bases from J; junction bases left unmatched: 11. This CDR3 region has 16 residues. From germline, CDR1 is MNHEY and CDR2 SMNVEV (reference sequence). CDR3: CASRLFPGQGVYEQYF. Written as DNA, the CDR3 is TGTGCCAGCAGACTGTTTCCCGGACAGGGGGTCTACGAGCAGTACTTC.

This sequence joins TRBV5-4 and TRBJ2-2; possibly TRBD1 for D (5 bases). The germline V gene encodes CDR1 SGHNT and CDR2 YYREEE (reference sequence). The CDR3 loop spans 15 amino acids. Trimming left V 2 bases short and J 1 base short, with 9 bases between. The CDR3 loop reads CASSFKQENTGELFF. As DNA, the CDR3 is TGTGCCAGCAGCTTTAAACAGGAGAACACCGGGGAGCTGTTTTTT.